This paragraph covers one TCR beta chain sequence. Its antigen is still unknown. Base qualities are not at hand, and no much larger clone is one base apart. The CDR3 regions of human TCRbeta chains were analyzed by immunosequencing. Processing in the source paper ran as follows. TCRs in the repertoires were matched against a reference library of SARS-CoV-2-specific TCRs that had been generated with the MIRA antigen-specificity platform. Breadth was defined as the fraction of unique TCRs that were SARS-CoV-2-associated, and depth was defined as the fraction of total T cells that were SARS-CoV-2-associated. Using the MIRA data, each spike-specific TCR was mapped to the spike region that the TCR reacts to and placed in a CD4 or CD8 class. Log10-transformed breadth and depth values were compared by one-way ANOVA with Sidak's multiple comparisons tests. The immuneACCESS repertoire file appears here via TCRdb, limited to in-frame rearrangements. These files lack a portion of the clones; in checked studies, under half of the deficit traces to unresolved V genes, and the cause of the others is not known. Clone size and V and J calls were adopted from that table, with D and trimming inferred from the DNA. The sample contains 240,000 or so clones, 85% to 95% of them found a single time. Around 0.58% of the sample is in the top ten clones.

The data derive from a study of T cell responses to AZD1222 COVID-19 vaccine (dated by TCRdb to the early 2020s). Looking at the study overall: AZD1222 recipients given second doses at about 4 weeks or at about 12 weeks were pooled, since spike-specific TCR depth and breadth were not found to differ between the two schedules. A total of about 230 trial participants underwent TCR sequencing, of whom some 210 received two doses of AZD1222 and 26 received two doses of the MenACWY control vaccine. Enrollment into the trials was organized by age into subgroups of 18-55, 56-69 and 70-plus years, and those subgroups contained approximately 160, 26 and 62 TCR-sequenced participants, respectively.

The CDR3 sequence holds 17 residues, the cysteine and phenylalanine included. Of all the DNA, just the CDR3 is kept, 51 bases in frame from base 1. The germline V gene sets CDR1 to SGHNT and CDR2 to YENEEA. Trimming removed 4 bases from V and 0 bases from J, leaving 13 bases between the germline ends. In the paper's terms, the time point label means: baseline before first vaccination. Vaccinee samples were obtained from the UK trials COV001 and COV002, which included a single-blind randomized controlled phase 2/3 trial of AZD1222 (ChAdOx1 nCoV-19) in healthy adults. For TCRbeta chain sequencing, PBMC samples from trial participants were taken at day 0 and at day 28 after the second dose. Points the paper makes about the study in general: Conclusions about previously exposed vaccinees are limited, since just six AZD1222 recipients were seropositive for SARS-CoV-2 at baseline. Vaccine-associated CD4 TCRs spanned the whole spike protein, with dominant responses in regions 160-218 and 743-854. Because no samples from the day 14 peak response were available, repertoires could be characterized only after the peak T cell response. The 56-69-year group was small, and its depth increase did not reach significance, likely because of low power. A significant rise in spike-specific TCR breadth and depth was observed after two AZD1222 doses relative to day 0 and relative to MenACWY recipients. Participants were mostly white British and included more females than males, and it was suggested by the authors that clonal diversity may have been underestimated. Epitopes outside the regions mutated in the B.1.351 and B.1.1.7 variants were reportedly recognized by nearly half of the unique spike-specific TCRs.

The sequences come from peripheral blood, collected on day 0 of AZD1222 vaccination. This TCR came from an adult in good health. Recombination joined TRBV11-3 with TRBJ1-6; the D gene is possibly TRBD1, with 5 bases matching. The CDR3 loop reads CASSSGGGSSYNSPLHF. The DNA is TGTGCCAGCAGCTCGGGCGGGGGGAGCTCCTATAATTCACCCCTCCACTTT.